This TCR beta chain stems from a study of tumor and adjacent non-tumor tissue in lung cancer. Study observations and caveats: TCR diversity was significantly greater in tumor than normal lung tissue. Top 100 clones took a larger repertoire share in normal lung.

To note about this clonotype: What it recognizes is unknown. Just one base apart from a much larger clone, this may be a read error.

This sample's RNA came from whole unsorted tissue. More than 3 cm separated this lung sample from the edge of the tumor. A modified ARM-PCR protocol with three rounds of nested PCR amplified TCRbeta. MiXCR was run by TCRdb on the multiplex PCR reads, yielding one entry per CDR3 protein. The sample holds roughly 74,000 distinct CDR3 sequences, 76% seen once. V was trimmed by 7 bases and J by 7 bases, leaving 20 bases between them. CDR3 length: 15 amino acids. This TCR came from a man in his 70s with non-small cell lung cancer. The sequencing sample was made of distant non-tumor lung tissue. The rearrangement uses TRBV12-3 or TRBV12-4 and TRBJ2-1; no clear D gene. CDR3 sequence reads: CASTPGPVAVNEQFF. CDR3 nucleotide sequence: TGTGCCAGCACTCCCGGCCCCGTGGCCGTTAATGAGCAGTTCTTC.